A selection of T cell receptor beta chains follows, all from one sample in a study of Ad26.COV2.S vaccination and SARS-CoV-2 variants. Only in-frame clones appear in the TCRdb table, and some are missing; sequencing was by immunoSEQ multiplex PCR. The repertoire consists of around 450,000 clones, with 90% occurring once and the leading ten covering less than 15%. Source: peripheral blood, taken in a trial of Ad26.COV2.S vaccine versus placebo. The receptors come from a person between 18 and 65 years old who received the Ad26.COV2.S COVID-19 vaccine or a placebo. The CDR3 runs from the conserved cysteine through the conserved F or W. The order of the fields is clone size, D gene, J gene, V gene, CDR3 DNA, CDR3 protein. D genes are given only for firm matches. Only some rows state a clone size, as once, few, many or a class for expanded clones.

-	-	TRBJ2-1	TRBV27	TGTGCCAGCAGCAATCTAGCGATGAGCTCCTACAATGAGCAGTTCTTC	CASSNLAMSSYNEQFF
-	TRBD2	TRBJ2-1	TRBV7-2	TGTGCCAGCAGCCCGACTAGCGGGAGAGGCAATGAGCAGTTCTTC	CASSPTSGRGNEQFF
-	-	TRBJ2-5	TRBV18	TGTGCCAGCTCACCCCTAGACGGCCAAGAGACCCAGTACTTC	CASSPLDGQETQYF
-	TRBD1	TRBJ1-5	TRBV5-8	TGTGCCAGCAGCTTGGCGGGGACAGGATATAGCAATCAGCCCCAGCATTTT	CASSLAGTGYSNQPQHF
-	TRBD2	TRBJ2-5	TRBV6-2/TRBV6-3	TGTGCCAGCAGTTACGGAGCGGGGGCCCAAGAGACCCAGTACTTC	CASSYGAGAQETQYF
-	-	TRBJ2-2	TRBV27	TGTGCCAGCAGTTTAAGACAACTGAACACCGGGGAGCTGTTTTTT	CASSLRQLNTGELFF
-	TRBD2	TRBJ2-1	TRBV28	TGTGCCAGCAGTCCTCAACACTGGTGGGGGACTAGCGGAACGAATGAGCAGTTCTTC	CASSPQHWWGTSGTNEQFF
-	-	TRBJ1-5	TRBV12-3/TRBV12-4	TGTGCCAGCAGTCTTCTAGGACAGCCCCAGCATTTT	CASSLLGQPQHF
-	TRBD1	TRBJ1-2	TRBV6-5	TGTGCCAGCAGGGGGGACAGCCCTAACTATGGCTACACCTTC	CASRGDSPNYGYTF
-	TRBD1	TRBJ1-2	TRBV4-3	TGCGCCAGCAGCCAAGACCCACAGGGGGCCCACTATGGCTACACCTTC	CASSQDPQGAHYGYTF
-	TRBD1	TRBJ2-7	TRBV14	TGTGCCAGCAGCCAGGGACAGAATAACCACGAGCAGTACTTC	CASSQGQNNHEQYF
-	-	TRBJ2-7	TRBV25-1	TGTGCCAGCAGTGAATACGGGCCCTACGAGCAGTACTTC	CASSEYGPYEQYF
-	-	TRBJ2-5	TRBV5-6	TGTGCCAGCAGCTTGATGGGGGAAGAGACCCAGTACTTC	CASSLMGEETQYF
-	-	TRBJ1-6	TRBV27	TGTGCCAGCAGCCCACGGACAGTCAAAAGCTCCTATAATTCACCCCTCCACTTT	CASSPRTVKSSYNSPLHF
-	TRBD1	TRBJ1-2	TRBV18	TGTGCCAGCTCACAGGGACAGTATGGCTACACCTTC	CASSQGQYGYTF
-	TRBD1	TRBJ2-7	TRBV9	TGTGCCAGCAGCGTAGGGGTGGGACAGGGTTTAGGCGAGCAGTACTTC	CASSVGVGQGLGEQYF
-	TRBD2	TRBJ2-1	TRBV10-3	TGTGCCATCAGTGGACTAGCGGATAATGAGCAGTTCTTC	CAISGLADNEQFF
-	-	TRBJ2-1	TRBV27	TGTGCCAGCAGTTTACTTCCGCCCGAATACAATGAGCAGTTCTTC	CASSLLPPEYNEQFF
-	TRBD1	TRBJ1-1	TRBV16	TGTGCCAGCAGCCGAAAACAGGGGTCTAGAGAAGCTTTCTTT	CASSRKQGSREAFF
-	-	TRBJ2-6	TRBV5-1	TGCGCCAGCAGCTTGACCACAGGGACTGGGGCCAACGTCCTGACTTTC	CASSLTTGTGANVLTF
-	-	TRBJ1-1	TRBV5-6	TGTGCCAGCAGCTTGGCCATAGATGGGAACACTGAAGCTTTCTTT	CASSLAIDGNTEAFF
once	-	TRBJ2-3	TRBV6-5	TGTGCCAGCAGTTTCTCCTCCGGGACTGCCACAGATACGCAGTATTTT	CASSFSSGTATDTQYF
-	TRBD2	TRBJ2-2	TRBV27	TGTGCCAGCAGACCCTTGGGAGGGTCCGGGGAGCTGTTTTTT	CASRPLGGSGELFF
-	TRBD1	TRBJ2-1	TRBV4-3	TGCGCCAGCAGCGCAGGACAGGGGGAAACCTCCTACAATGAGCAGTTCTTC	CASSAGQGETSYNEQFF
-	-	TRBJ2-7	TRBV24-1	TGTGCCACCAGTGACAACACGAGGGAGCAGTACTTC	CATSDNTREQYF